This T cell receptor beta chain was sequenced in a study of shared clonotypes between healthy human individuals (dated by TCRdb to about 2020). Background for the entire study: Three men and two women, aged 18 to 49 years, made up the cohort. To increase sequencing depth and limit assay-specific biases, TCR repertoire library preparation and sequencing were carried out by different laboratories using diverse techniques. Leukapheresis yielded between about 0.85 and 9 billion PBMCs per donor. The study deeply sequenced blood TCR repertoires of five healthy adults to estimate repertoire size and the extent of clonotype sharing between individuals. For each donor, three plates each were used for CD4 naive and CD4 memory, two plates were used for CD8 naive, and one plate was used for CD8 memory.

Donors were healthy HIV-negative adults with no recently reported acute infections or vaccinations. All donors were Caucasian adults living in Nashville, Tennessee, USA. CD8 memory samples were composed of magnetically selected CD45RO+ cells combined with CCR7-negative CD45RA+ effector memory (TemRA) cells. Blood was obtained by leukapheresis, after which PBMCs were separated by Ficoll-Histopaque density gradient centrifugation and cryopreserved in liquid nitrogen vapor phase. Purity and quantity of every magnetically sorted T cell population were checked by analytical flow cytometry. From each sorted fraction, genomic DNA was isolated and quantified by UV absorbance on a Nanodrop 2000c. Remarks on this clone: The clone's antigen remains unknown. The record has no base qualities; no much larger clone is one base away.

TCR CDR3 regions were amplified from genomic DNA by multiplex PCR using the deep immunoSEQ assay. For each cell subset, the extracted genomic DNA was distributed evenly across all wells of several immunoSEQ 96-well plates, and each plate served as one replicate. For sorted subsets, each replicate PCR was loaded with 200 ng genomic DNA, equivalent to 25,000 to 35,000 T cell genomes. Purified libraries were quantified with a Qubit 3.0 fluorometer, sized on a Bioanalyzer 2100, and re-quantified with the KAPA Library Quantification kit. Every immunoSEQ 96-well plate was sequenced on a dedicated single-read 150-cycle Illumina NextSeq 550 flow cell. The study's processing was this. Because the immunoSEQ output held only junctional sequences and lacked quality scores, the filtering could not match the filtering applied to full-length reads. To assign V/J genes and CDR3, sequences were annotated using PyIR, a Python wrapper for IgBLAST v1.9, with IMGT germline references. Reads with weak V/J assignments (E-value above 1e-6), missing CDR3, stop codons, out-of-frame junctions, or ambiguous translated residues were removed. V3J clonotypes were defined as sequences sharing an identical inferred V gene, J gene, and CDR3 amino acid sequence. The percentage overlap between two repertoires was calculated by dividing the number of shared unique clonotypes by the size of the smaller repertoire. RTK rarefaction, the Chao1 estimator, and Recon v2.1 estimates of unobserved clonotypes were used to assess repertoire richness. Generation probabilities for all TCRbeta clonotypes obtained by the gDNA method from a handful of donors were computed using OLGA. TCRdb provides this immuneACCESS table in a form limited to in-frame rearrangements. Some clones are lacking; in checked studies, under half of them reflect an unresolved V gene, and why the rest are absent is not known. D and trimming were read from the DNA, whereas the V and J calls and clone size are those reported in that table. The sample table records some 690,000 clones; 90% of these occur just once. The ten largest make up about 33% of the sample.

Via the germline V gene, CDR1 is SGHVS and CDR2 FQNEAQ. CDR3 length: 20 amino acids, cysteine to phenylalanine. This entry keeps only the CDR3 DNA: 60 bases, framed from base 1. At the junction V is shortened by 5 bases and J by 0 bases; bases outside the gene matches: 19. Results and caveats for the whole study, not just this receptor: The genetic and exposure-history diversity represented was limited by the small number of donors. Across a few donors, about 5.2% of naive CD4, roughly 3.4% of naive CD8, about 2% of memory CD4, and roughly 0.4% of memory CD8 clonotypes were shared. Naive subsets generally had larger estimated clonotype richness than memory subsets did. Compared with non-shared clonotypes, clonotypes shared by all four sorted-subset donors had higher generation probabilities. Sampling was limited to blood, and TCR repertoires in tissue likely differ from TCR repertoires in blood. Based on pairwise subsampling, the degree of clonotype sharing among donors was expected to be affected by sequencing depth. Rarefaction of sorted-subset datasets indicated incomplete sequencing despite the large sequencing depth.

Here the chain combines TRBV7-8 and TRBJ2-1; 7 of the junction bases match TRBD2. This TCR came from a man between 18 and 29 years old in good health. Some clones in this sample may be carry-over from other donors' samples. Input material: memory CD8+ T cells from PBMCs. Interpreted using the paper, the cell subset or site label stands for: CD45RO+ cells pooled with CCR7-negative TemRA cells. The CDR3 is CASSPKKWRERLLSYNEQFF. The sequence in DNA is TGTGCCAGCAGCCCAAAGAAATGGCGGGAGAGACTTCTCTCCTACAATGAGCAGTTCTTC.